This TCR beta chain was sequenced for a study of blood T cell repertoires in COVID-19. Study at large: COVID-19 samples from acute and convalescent phases originated in the United States, Italy and Spain. The cDNA or gDNA used as material had been derived from T cells, B-cell-depleted T cells, or PBMCs.

Under the authors' procedure: For nucleated cells, counts were estimated from reference gene primer amplification. The assay was immunoSEQ multiplex PCR, and TCRdb's table has in-frame clones only and misses some. That table furnishes V, J and clone size, whereas the DNA furnished D and trimming. The sample holds approximately 68,000 clones, about 89% seen once. This clone was seen once. This receptor was obtained from a woman aged 55-69 years with acute or convalescent COVID-19. The sequenced material came from peripheral blood.

The CDR3 here is CASSLGAGEETQYF. As DNA, the CDR3 is TGCGCCAGCAGCTTGGGTGCGGGGGAGGAGACCCAGTACTTC. The chain has TRBV5-1 and TRBJ2-5, with 7 bases that match TRBD2. Per germline, CDR1 SGHRS and CDR2 YFSETQ. With 0 bases clipped from V and 5 bases from J, the junction kept 4 bases outside the gene matches. CDR3 length: 14 amino acids.